These 28 T cell receptor beta chains share one sample of origin, sequenced in a study of blood T cell repertoires in COVID-19. Clones were read by immunoSEQ multiplex PCR, and TCRdb kept only the in-frame ones, dropping some. Of some 200,000 clones in the sample, around three quarters were seen once. The specimen sequenced was peripheral blood. The receptors come from a woman in her seventies with acute or convalescent COVID-19.

V and J are TRBV18 and TRBJ2-2; 8 bases agree with TRBD1. V lost 2 bases and J lost 6; bases outside the gene matches: 5. The germline CDR1 and CDR2 sequences are KGHSH and LQKENI. CDR3 size: 15 residues. CDR3 in amino acids: CASSPLTGVPGELFF. In nucleotides, the CDR3 is TGTGCCAGCTCACCATTGACAGGGGTGCCCGGGGAGCTGTTTTTT.

In its sample, this clone was seen once. This sequence joins TRBV7-9 and TRBJ2-7; 11 nucleotides agree with TRBD2. This CDR3 has 15 amino acids. The V and J ends lost 5 bases and 4 bases, in that order; junction bases with no gene match: 7. Germline lookup yields CDR1 SEHNR and CDR2 FQNEAQ (reference sequence). The CDR3 loop is CASSGTTSGIYEQYF. In nucleotides, the CDR3 is TGTGCCAGCAGCGGGACGACTAGCGGGATTTACGAGCAGTACTTC. Full variable domain (rest looked up from reference TRBV7-9 and TRBJ2-7): DTGVSQNPRHKITKRGQNVTFRCDPISEHNRLYWYRQTLGQGPEFLTYFQNEAQLEKSRLLSDRFSAERPKGSFSTLEIQRTEQGDSAMYLCASSGTTSGIYEQYFGPGTRLTVT.

The rearrangement uses TRBV5-1 and TRBJ2-2; 13 bases match TRBD2. The CDR3 runs to 18 residues. J gave up 5 bases and V 5 bases, and 12 bases lay outside the gene matches. The germline gives CDR1 SGHRS, CDR2 YFSETQ. The CDR3 region is CASRRGTSGIGLTGELFF. For the CDR3, the DNA is TGCGCCAGCAGAAGAGGGACTAGCGGGATCGGGTTAACCGGGGAGCTGTTTTTT.

The J gene is TRBJ1-5, the V gene TRBV6-6, with 8 bases that match TRBD1. The CDR3 is made up of 17 amino acids. V was pared by 5 bases and J by 3 bases, with 12 bases of the junction left unmatched. The germline CDR1 and CDR2 sequences are MNHNY and SVGAGI (reference sequence). The DNA for the CDR3 is TGTGCCAGCAGTCACGGACAGGGTCACAAGTCCAATCAGCCCCAGCATTTT. This translates into CASSHGQGHKSNQPQHF.

The V and J genes are TRBV28 and TRBJ2-1, with TRBD2 matching over 8 bases. Germline V lookup: CDR1 MDHEN, CDR2 SYDVKM. The CDR3 is 15 residues long. The junction had 4 bases not matched to a gene; V was cut back by 6 bases and J by 0 bases. CDR3: CASRISGNSYNEQFF. Here the CDR3 DNA reads TGTGCCAGCAGGATTAGCGGGAACTCCTACAATGAGCAGTTCTTC.

The chain couples TRBV19 to TRBJ1-1; tentative D call: TRBD1 (5 bases). Germline CDR1 and CDR2: LNHDA and SQIVND (reference sequence). The CDR3 has 15 amino acids. V was cut by 1 base and J by 0 bases, with 9 bases left in between. The CDR3 here is CASSIVPGMNTEAFF. In DNA, the CDR3 is TGTGCCAGTAGTATAGTCCCAGGGATGAACACTGAAGCTTTCTTT.

The chain links TRBV11-3 to TRBJ2-7; 8 bases fit TRBD1. The CDR3 has 14 residues. V shed 6 bases and J 5 bases; nucleotides not matched to a gene: 9. From germline, CDR1 is SGHNT and CDR2 YENEEA. CDR3 DNA sequence: TGTGCCAGCAGGCGATGGGCAGGGGGCGACGAGCAGTACTTC. Translation gives CASRRWAGGDEQYF.

This clone has more than one count but fewer than ten. The V gene is TRBV2, the J gene TRBJ1-2; possible D gene TRBD1, 6 bases. V dropped 7 bases and J dropped 4 bases, with 16 bases sitting between them. This CDR3 has 14 residues. The germline gives CDR1 SNHLY, CDR2 FYNNEI. CDR3 nucleotide sequence: TGTGCCAGCAAAAACAGGGTTGGTGTCTATGGCTACACCTTC. It is translated as CASKNRVGVYGYTF.

The J gene is TRBJ2-5, the V gene TRBV2, with 7 bases lining up with TRBD2. CDR3 size: 14 residues. From germline, CDR1 is SNHLY and CDR2 FYNNEI. The ends lost 3 bases at V and 5 bases at J; junction bases unmatched: 6. DNA for the CDR3: TGTGCCAGCAGTGACGGCGGGGGTCGGGAGACCCAGTACTTC. The encoded protein is CASSDGGGRETQYF. Drawing the rest from reference TRBV2 and TRBJ2-5, the complete variable domain is EPEVTQTPSHQVTQMGQEVILRCVPISNHLYFYWYRQILGQKVEFLVSFYNNEISEKSEIFDDQFSVERPDGSNFTLKIRSTKLEDSAMYFCASSDGGGRETQYFGPGTRLLVL.

The chain uses TRBV21-1 and TRBJ2-5; the table assigns TRBD1, which was not confirmed against the DNA. TRBV21-1 is classified as a pseudogene. This CDR3 is 17 amino acids long. This chain's CDR3 is CASSNVGDNTGVETQYF. CDR3 nucleotide sequence: TGTGCCAGCAGCAATGTCGGAGATAATACAGGGGTGGAGACCCAGTACTTC.

V usage is TRBV28 and J usage is TRBJ2-7, with 9 bases matching TRBD2. This CDR3 is built from 15 residues. CDR1 is MDHEN and CDR2 is SYDVKM in the germline V gene. Trimming took 6 bases from V and 0 from J; bases not matched to a gene: 6. DNA for the CDR3: TGTGCCAGCAGGTTAGCGGGAGTCCTCTCCTACGAGCAGTACTTC. Encoded protein: CASRLAGVLSYEQYF.

The rearrangement uses TRBV6-4 and TRBJ1-5, with D unclear. The length of the CDR3 is 15 residues. Germline CDR1 and CDR2: MRHNA and SNTAGT. V lost 3 bases to trimming and J lost 0 bases, with 9 bases between them. The CDR3 DNA follows: TGTGCCAGCAGTGAGACGGAGAATAGCAATCAGCCCCAGCATTTT. Protein product: CASSETENSNQPQHF.

This rearrangement joins TRBV28 to TRBJ1-2; 9 bases agree with TRBD1. V was pared by 2 bases and J by 12 bases, with 4 bases of the junction left unmatched. CDR1 MDHEN and CDR2 SYDVKM come from the germline V gene. This CDR3 has 12 residues. CDR3 loop: CASSLRGTGNTF. The CDR3 DNA reads as TGTGCCAGCAGTTTAAGGGGGACAGGGAACACCTTC.

This chain connects TRBV11-2 to TRBJ1-2; possibly TRBD1 for D (6 bases). CDR1 and CDR2 (germline): SGHAT, FQNNGV. The V and J ends lost 1 base and 2 bases respectively, with 20 bases between them. CDR3 size: 18 residues. For the CDR3, the DNA is TGTGCCAGCAGCTTAGTCCGGGGGGGGCCGACCTCGAACTATGGCTACACCTTC. Protein sequence: CASSLVRGGPTSNYGYTF.

The rearrangement joins TRBV7-9 to TRBJ1-2; 9 bases are shared with TRBD1. The germline V gene has CDR1 SEHNR and CDR2 FQNEAQ (reference sequence). This CDR3 has 16 residues. V gave up 7 bases and J gave up 0 bases; unmatched junction bases: 9. DNA for the CDR3: TGTGCCAGCACCCTCCGGGACAGGGACTCTAACTATGGCTACACCTTC. This encodes CASTLRDRDSNYGYTF. The variable domain in full, with the rest retrieved from reference TRBV7-9 and TRBJ1-2, is DTGVSQNPRHKITKRGQNVTFRCDPISEHNRLYWYRQTLGQGPEFLTYFQNEAQLEKSRLLSDRFSAERPKGSFSTLEIQRTEQGDSAMYLCASTLRDRDSNYGYTFGSGTRLTVV.

Concerning this clone itself: An end of the junction differs from the germline gene, which may be a read error. The chain has TRBV5-1 and TRBJ2-7, with a weak D call TRBD1 (7 bases). Germline V gene data show CDR1 as SGHRS and CDR2 as YFSETQ. There are 11 residues in the CDR3. In DNA form, the CDR3 reads TGCGCCAGCAGCCCAGGACAGGAGGGGGACTTC. Protein product: CASSPGQEGDF.

The rearrangement joins TRBV6-5 to TRBJ2-2, with 7 bases that match TRBD1. CDR3 length equals 16 residues. V gave up 2 bases and J gave up 6 bases; unmatched junction bases: 9. CDR1 is MNHEY, CDR2 SVGAGI, per germline. CDR3 residues: CASSYRGRIIPGELFF. The CDR3 DNA follows: TGTGCCAGCAGTTACAGGGGGCGCATCATACCCGGGGAGCTGTTTTTT.

The chain employs TRBV29-1 and TRBJ2-6; D gene uncertain. Germline V gene data show CDR1 as SQVTM and CDR2 as ANQGSEA. With 4 bases removed from V and 1 base from J, the gap between germline ends came to 5 bases. The CDR3 runs to 13 residues. DNA of the CDR3: TGCAGCGTTGCCGTTTCTGGGGCCAACGTCCTGACTTTC. Its translation: CSVAVSGANVLTF.

V and J are TRBV18 and TRBJ1-1; no reliable D call. Trimming removed 2 bases from V and 1 base from J, with 14 bases in between. Germline V CDR1 and CDR2: KGHSH, LQKENI. The CDR3 is 16 amino acids. CDR3 sequence (DNA): TGTGCCAGCTCACCATCCGCGGGAAGGACGAACACTGAAGCTTTCTTT. Translating gives CASSPSAGRTNTEAFF.

This chain uses TRBV28 with TRBJ2-2, with D perhaps matching TRBD1 (6 bases). CDR1 and CDR2 from the germline V gene are MDHEN and SYDVKM. This CDR3 region has 13 residues. The V end lost 7 bases, the J end lost 6 bases, and 12 bases lay between the germline ends. The CDR3 DNA reads TGTGCCAGCACCGAACAGGGCGCCGGGGAGCTGTTTTTT. Encoded protein: CASTEQGAGELFF.

This chain links TRBV5-1 with TRBJ2-5, with 8 bases aligning to TRBD2. Germline trimming cut 0 bases from V and 4 bases from J; bases unmatched to any gene: 5. CDR1 and CDR2 from the germline V gene are SGHRS and YFSETQ. There are 15 residues in the CDR3. The CDR3 loop is CASSLGLAMGETQYF. In DNA, the CDR3 is TGCGCCAGCAGCTTGGGACTAGCGATGGGAGAGACCCAGTACTTC.

Here the CDR3 reads CASSRGAGANVLTF. CDR3 bases: TGTGCCAGCAGCCGGGGGGCCGGGGCCAACGTCCTGACTTTC. This sequence joins TRBV7-9 and TRBJ2-6; possibly TRBD2 for D (7 bases). The germline CDR1 and CDR2 sequences are SEHNR and FQNEAQ (reference sequence). The CDR3 is 14 residues long. V dropped 5 bases and J dropped 4 bases, with 9 bases sitting between them. Using reference TRBV7-9 and TRBJ2-6 for the parts outside the CDR3, the full variable domain is DTGVSQNPRHKITKRGQNVTFRCDPISEHNRLYWYRQTLGQGPEFLTYFQNEAQLEKSRLLSDRFSAERPKGSFSTLEIQRTEQGDSAMYLCASSRGAGANVLTFGAGSRLTVL.

Regarding this clone: The sample carries other DNA sequences with the same CDR3. The chain recombines TRBV3-1 (or the pseudogene TRBV3-2) with TRBJ2-5; 9 bases match TRBD1. The CDR3 has 13 amino acids. Trimming cost V 3 bases and J 5 bases; bases outside gene matches: 1. The germline V gene has CDR1 LGHDT and CDR2 YNNKEL (reference sequence). The CDR3 sequence: CASSQTGGETQYF. Here the CDR3 DNA reads TGTGCCAGCAGCCAGACAGGGGGGGAGACCCAGTACTTC.

This clone was seen just once. The rearrangement joins TRBV19 to TRBJ2-7; a possible D gene is TRBD2 (5 bases). The germline V and J ends were trimmed by 4 bases and 0 bases, with 10 bases remaining between them. The CDR3 contains 14 residues. Germline lookup yields CDR1 LNHDA and CDR2 SQIVND (reference sequence). The CDR3, as DNA: TGTGCCAGTAGTAGCGGGCGGCTCTCCTACGAGCAGTACTTC. Translation gives CASSSGRLSYEQYF. The complete variable domain, with remaining parts taken from reference TRBV19 and TRBJ2-7, reads DGGITQSPKYLFRKEGQNVTLSCEQNLNHDAMYWYRQDPGQGLRLIYYSQIVNDFQKGDIAEGYSVSREKKESFPLTVTSAQKNPTAFYLCASSSGRLSYEQYFGPGTRLTVT.

In its sample, this clone was seen a few times. The J gene is TRBJ2-7, the V gene TRBV16, with 10 bases lining up with TRBD1. CDR1 and CDR2 (germline): KGHSY, FQNENV. J gave up 3 bases and V 0 bases, and 5 bases lay outside the gene matches. The CDR3 is made up of 16 amino acids. CDR3 coding DNA: TGTGCCAGCAGCCAATCCGGGACAGGGGTCGACTACGAGCAGTACTTC. Its translation is CASSQSGTGVDYEQYF.

The chain employs TRBV5-5 and TRBJ2-7; D unclear. The CDR3 has 15 residues. Germline lookup yields CDR1 SGHKS and CDR2 YYEKEE (reference sequence). V lost 1 base to trimming and J lost 0 bases, with 11 bases between them. The CDR3 sequence is CASSLISQHSYEQYF. CDR3 in DNA: TGTGCCAGCAGCTTGATCAGTCAACACTCCTACGAGCAGTACTTC.

This clone was picked up a small number of times. This chain links TRBV7-2 with TRBJ2-2, with a weak D call TRBD2 (6 bases). CDR1 SGHTA and CDR2 FQGNSA come from the germline V gene. V was shortened by 3 bases and J by 6 bases, with 8 bases between the two germline ends. The CDR3 has 13 amino acids. The CDR3 region has the DNA TGTGCCAGCAGCTTGTCGGGAGCCGGGGAGCTGTTTTTT. Translated, it gives CASSLSGAGELFF. Filled out from reference TRBV7-2 and TRBJ2-2, the complete variable domain reads GAGVSQSPSNKVTEKGKDVELRCDPISGHTALYWYRQSLGQGLEFLIYFQGNSAPDKSGLPSDRFSAERTGGSVSTLTIQRTQQEDSAVYLCASSLSGAGELFFGEGSRLTVL.

The rearrangement uses TRBV2 and TRBJ1-4; perhaps TRBD1 as D (5 bases). Looked up from germline, CDR1 is SNHLY and CDR2 is FYNNEI. With 4 bases removed from V and 8 bases from J, the gap between germline ends came to 11 bases. CDR3 size: 13 residues. This chain's CDR3 is CASSARAGEKLFF. The CDR3 nucleotides are TGTGCCAGCAGTGCCAGGGCTGGAGAAAAACTGTTTTTT.